The following is a TCR beta chain sequence with its context. V gave up 3 bases and J gave up 0 bases; unmatched junction bases: 8. Germline CDR1 is MDHEN and CDR2 is SYDVKM. The CDR3 consists of 16 residues. Clones were sequenced by immunoSEQ multiplex PCR, and TCRdb holds only the in-frame ones, with some missing. The sample records about 190,000 clones, around 80% being singletons. This sample is part of a study of blood T cell repertoires in COVID-19. About the study: The study drew acute and convalescent COVID-19 samples from the United States, Italy and Spain.

The material sequenced was peripheral blood. This clonotype was sampled from a man aged 25-45 years with active or convalescent COVID-19. The rearrangement links TRBV28 to TRBJ2-7, with 7 bases fitting TRBD1. CDR3 loop: CASSLAAGGNSYEQYV. For the CDR3, the DNA is TGTGCCAGCAGTTTGGCAGCAGGGGGAAACTCCTACGAGCAGTACGTC.